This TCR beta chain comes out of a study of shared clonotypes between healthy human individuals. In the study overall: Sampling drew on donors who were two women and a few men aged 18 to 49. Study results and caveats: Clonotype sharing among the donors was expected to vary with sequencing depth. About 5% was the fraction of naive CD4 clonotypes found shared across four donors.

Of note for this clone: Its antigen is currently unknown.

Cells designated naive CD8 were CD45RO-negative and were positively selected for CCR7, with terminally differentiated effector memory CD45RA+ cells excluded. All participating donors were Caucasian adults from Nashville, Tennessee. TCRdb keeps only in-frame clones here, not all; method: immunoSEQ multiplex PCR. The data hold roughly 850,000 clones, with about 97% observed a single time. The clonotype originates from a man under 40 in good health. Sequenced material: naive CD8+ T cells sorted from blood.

CDR3 nucleotide sequence: TGCGCCAGCAGCTCGGAGGGGGCGCTAGCGGGAGTGGAGGAGCAGTACTTC. Its translation: CASSSEGALAGVEEQYF. The chain carries TRBV5-1 and TRBJ2-7, with TRBD2 identical over 10 bases. V gave up 3 bases and J gave up 7 bases; unmatched junction bases: 16. Germline V lookup: CDR1 SGHRS, CDR2 YFSETQ. There are 17 residues in the CDR3.